This T cell receptor beta chain came from a study of cytomegalovirus exposure and HLA in healthy donors. The PCR had 60 Vbeta and 13 Jbeta primers. Method: immunoSEQ multiplex PCR; TCRdb's copy keeps in-frame clones and lacks some. The table has 150,000 to 200,000 clones, more than 65% seen once. The study's findings and limits: Cytomegalovirus-associated TCR beta chains were listed, numbering around 150. Most of the TCR beta V segments (in an earlier analysis) were productive either about 87% or about 30% of the time.

CDR3 length equals 16 residues. CDR1 and CDR2 (germline): SGHDT, YYEEEE. V was pared by 5 bases and J by 9 bases, with 10 bases of the junction left unmatched. On this clone itself: As yet, its antigen is unknown.

The chain carries TRBV5-6 and TRBJ2-1; 14 bases agree with TRBD2. The material sequenced was PBMCs. The sequence derives from a man aged 35 to 55 in good health and CMV-seropositive. CDR3: CASSQGLAGVSPEQFF. In nucleotides, the CDR3 is TGTGCCAGCAGTCAGGGACTAGCGGGAGTTTCCCCTGAGCAGTTCTTC.